This entry lists 12 T cell receptor beta chains sequenced from one sample in a study of cytomegalovirus exposure and HLA in healthy donors. The PCR ran on 60 Vbeta and 13 Jbeta primers. Here immunoSEQ multiplex PCR was the method, and the copy in TCRdb shows in-frame clones only, minus some. The sample records fewer than 180,000 clones, approximately 85% being singletons. Sequenced sample: PBMCs. These receptors originate from a man aged 50 to 60 in good health and CMV-seropositive.

The genes are TRBV5-1 and TRBJ2-1, with TRBD2 identical over 12 bases. This CDR3 region has 18 residues. CDR1 is SGHRS and CDR2 is YFSETQ in the germline V gene. J was trimmed by 1 base and V by 7 bases; bases with no gene match: 12. The CDR3 sequence: CASGPGTSGSSSYNEQFF. DNA for the CDR3: TGCGCCAGCGGACCCGGGACTAGCGGGTCTTCTTCCTACAATGAGCAGTTCTTC. Full variable domain (missing parts from reference TRBV5-1 and TRBJ2-1): KAGVTQTPRYLIKTRGQQVTLSCSPISGHRSVSWYQQTPGQGLQFLFEYFSETQRNKGNFPGRFSGRQFSNSRSEMNVSTLELGDSALYLCASGPGTSGSSSYNEQFFGPGTRLTVL.

This chain joins TRBV5-6 and TRBJ2-7; tentatively, D is TRBD1 (5 bases). V was trimmed by 2 bases and J by 5 bases, leaving 14 bases between them. The V gene's germline CDR1 is SGHDT and CDR2 YYEEEE. This CDR3 has 14 amino acids. The DNA for the CDR3 is TGTGCCAGCAGCTTAAGGGGATCAGGCCACGAGCAGTACTTC. It specifies CASSLRGSGHEQYF.

The CDR3 sequence: CASSEPRREGEKLFF. The DNA for the CDR3 is TGTGCCAGCAGTGAACCGCGGAGGGAGGGGGAAAAACTGTTTTTT. This chain links TRBV2 with TRBJ1-4; TRBD1 is a possible D gene (5 bases). The V end was cut by 2 bases, the J end by 8 bases, with 15 bases between. The CDR3 is made up of 15 amino acids. Germline V gives CDR1 SNHLY, CDR2 FYNNEI.

This clone has just a few counts. This rearrangement joins TRBV6-5 to TRBJ2-4; 12 bases line up with TRBD1. V shed 4 bases and J 6 bases; nucleotides not matched to a gene: 7. Germline lookup yields CDR1 MNHEY and CDR2 SVGAGI. The CDR3 is made up of 16 amino acids. CDR3 region: CASSSRDRGRRNIQYF. The CDR3 DNA is TGTGCCAGCAGTTCTAGGGACAGGGGGCGAAGAAACATTCAGTACTTC.

This sequence joins TRBV6-1 and TRBJ2-7; weak D call: TRBD2 (6 bases). The CDR3 is 15 amino acids. Looked up from germline, CDR1 is MNHNS and CDR2 is SASEGT. V was trimmed by 7 bases and J by 0 bases, leaving 16 bases between them. Here the CDR3 reads CASKGLGGSSYEQYF. The CDR3 DNA sequence: TGTGCCAGCAAGGGGTTGGGGGGTAGCTCCTACGAGCAGTACTTC.

The V and J genes are TRBV6-1 and TRBJ2-1, with D perhaps TRBD1 (6 bases). V lost 3 bases, J lost 2 bases, and 8 bases lay in between. The CDR3 runs 14 residues. The V gene's germline CDR1 is MNHNS and CDR2 SASEGT. Here the CDR3 reads CASSDPGAYNEQFF. The CDR3 DNA reads TGTGCCAGCAGTGATCCAGGGGCCTACAATGAGCAGTTCTTC.

The V and J genes are TRBV30 and TRBJ2-7; maybe TRBD2 (5 bases). The CDR3 has 15 amino acids. Trimming removed 0 bases at V and 4 bases at J, with 16 bases between. CDR1 is GTSNPN and CDR2 is SVGIG in the germline V gene (reference sequence). The DNA of the CDR3 is TGTGCCTGGAGTGTATTTGGACTTAGTACGTACGAGCAGTACTTC. As protein: CAWSVFGLSTYEQYF.

The chain carries TRBV5-1 and TRBJ1-4, with TRBD1 matching over 7 bases. Germline CDR1 is SGHRS and CDR2 is YFSETQ. CDR3 size: 17 residues. The V and J ends lost 2 bases and 4 bases, in that order; junction bases with no gene match: 11. The CDR3 DNA reads TGCGCCAGCAGCTTAAACAGGGGATCCACCGGTAATGAAAAACTGTTTTTT. This sequence encodes CASSLNRGSTGNEKLFF.

This clone has more than one count but fewer than ten. The genes are TRBV28 and TRBJ1-4, with 7 bases matching TRBD1. CDR1 MDHEN and CDR2 SYDVKM come from the germline V gene. The junction had 9 bases not matched to a gene; V was cut back by 4 bases and J by 7 bases. CDR3 size: 15 residues. CDR3 coding DNA: TGTGCCAGCAGTTGGAGGGACAGTAGGGGTGAAAAACTGTTTTTT. This encodes CASSWRDSRGEKLFF.

This chain connects TRBV7-8 to TRBJ2-3; perhaps TRBD1 as D (5 bases). Germline assignment: CDR1 SGHVS and CDR2 FQNEAQ. The germline V and J ends were trimmed by 2 bases and 2 bases, with 14 bases remaining between them. The CDR3 runs 16 residues. The CDR3 loop is CASSLHDRTSTDTQYF. CDR3 bases: TGTGCCAGCAGCTTACATGACAGAACTTCCACAGATACGCAGTATTTT.

The rearrangement uses TRBV5-4 and TRBJ2-3, with no clear D. The CDR3 totals 14 residues. Trimming removed 0 bases at V and 2 bases at J, with 7 bases between. Germline loops: CDR1 SGHNT, CDR2 YYREEE (reference sequence). The CDR3 bases are TGTGCCAGCAGCTTGGCCGAGCTCACAGATACGCAGTATTTT. It encodes CASSLAELTDTQYF.

This clone was seen a few times. The genes are TRBV23-1 and TRBJ2-3, with 11 bases lining up with TRBD2. TRBV23-1 is marked as an open reading frame, function uncertain. V was clipped by 3 bases and J by 2 bases; unmatched bases: 4. This CDR3 region has 16 residues. The CDR3 sequence: CASSQSSGRNTDTQYF. CDR3 in DNA: TGCGCCAGCAGTCAGTCTAGCGGGAGGAACACAGATACGCAGTATTTT.